The text below deals with one TCR beta chain. As yet, its antigen is unknown. This entry belongs to a study of OX40 agonist ivuxolimab in advanced cancers. Study observations and caveats: Circulating CD4+ and CD8+ T cells showed clonal expansion by week 6 at 0.1 to 3.0 mg/kg. At 0.1-3.0 mg/kg, partial responders had clonal expansion among the lowest observed.

V lost 2 bases to trimming and J lost 3 bases, with 7 bases between them. The CDR3 extends over 13 amino acids. Germline CDR1 is MDHEN and CDR2 is SYDVKM. This table comes from immunoSEQ multiplex PCR, and its TCRdb copy is limited to in-frame clones, with some not included. The table has tens of thousands of clones, about 91% seen once. The material was CD4+ or CD8+ T cells sorted from blood, obtained in a trial of the OX40 agonist ivuxolimab. This clonotype was obtained from an adult with an advanced solid tumor such as melanoma, head and neck, liver or kidney cancer. The chain couples TRBV28 to TRBJ1-2, with TRBD1 as a possible D gene (5 bases). The CDR3 nucleotides are TGTGCCAGCAGTTTAGGGGGGGACTATGGCTACACCTTC. It yields the protein CASSLGGDYGYTF.